The 14 T cell receptor beta chains reported below all come from one sample, sequenced in a study of T cell responses to AZD1222 COVID-19 vaccine. Clones were sequenced by immunoSEQ multiplex PCR, and TCRdb holds only the in-frame ones, with some missing. The sample has 70,000 to 75,000 clones, around 90% seen once. Sequenced here: peripheral blood, sampled 28 days after the second AZD1222 dose. The receptors come from an adult who received the AZD1222 COVID-19 vaccine.

The sample holds a few counts of this clone. The rearrangement uses TRBV2 and TRBJ2-7; the D gene is possibly TRBD1 (6 bases). The CDR3 is 12 residues long. V lost 5 bases and J 6 bases, leaving 11 bases between the germline ends. The germline CDR1 and CDR2 sequences are SNHLY and FYNNEI. CDR3 coding DNA: TGTGCCAGCAGTTCGACAGGCCGCGAGCAGTACTTC. It codes for CASSSTGREQYF.

The chain is built from TRBV6-5 and TRBJ1-2, with D perhaps matching TRBD1 (5 bases). V gave up 2 bases and J gave up 8 bases, with 9 bases separating them. The CDR3 loop spans 12 amino acids. CDR1 is MNHEY, CDR2 SVGAGI, per germline. The CDR3 coding sequence is TGTGCCAGCAGTTACGGGGGAGGAGGCTACACCTTC. Amino acids: CASSYGGGGYTF.

The J gene is TRBJ2-3, the V gene TRBV11-3; 8 bases match TRBD2. The CDR3 has 15 amino acids. V shed 1 base and J 4 bases; nucleotides not matched to a gene: 4. Germline CDR1 reads SGHNT; CDR2 reads YENEEA. In DNA, the CDR3 is TGTGCCAGCAGCTTAGGGGTAGCGGGATCAGATACGCAGTATTTT. This gives the protein CASSLGVAGSDTQYF.

This chain joins TRBV13 and TRBJ1-5; D call uncertain. CDR3 size: 15 residues. Trimming cost V 5 bases and J 2 bases, with 13 bases left between them. CDR1 PRHDT and CDR2 FYEKMQ come from the germline V gene (reference sequence). The CDR3 nucleotides read TGTGCCAGCAGCCGCGGACTGGTTGGCAATCAGCCCCAGCATTTT. This codes for CASSRGLVGNQPQHF.

This clone was found once. V usage is TRBV9 and J usage is TRBJ1-1, with no clear D. This CDR3 contains 13 residues. Between the trimmed V and J ends, which lost 1 base and 4 bases, there was a span of 8 bases. Germline V gene sequence: CDR1 SGDLS, CDR2 YYNGEE. CDR3 DNA: TGTGCCAGCAGCGTAACCTCTACCACTGAAGCTTTCTTT. Translating gives CASSVTSTTEAFF.

The sample holds a few counts of this clone. This chain joins TRBV4-3 and TRBJ1-5; D perhaps matches TRBD1 (6 bases). Germline V gives CDR1 LGHNA, CDR2 YSLEER. V gave up 0 bases and J gave up 5 bases, with 17 bases separating them. The CDR3 extends over 17 amino acids. The CDR3 is CASSQDAITGTHQPQHF. Written as DNA, the CDR3 is TGCGCCAGCAGCCAAGATGCCATTACAGGGACCCATCAGCCCCAGCATTTT.

V usage is TRBV7-2 and J usage is TRBJ2-2; D is unresolved. V lost 7 bases and J lost 8, with 8 bases in between. This CDR3 region has 11 residues. Germline values: CDR1 SGHTA, CDR2 FQGNSA. CDR3 loop: CASTEEGELFF. DNA of the CDR3: TGTGCCAGCACCGAAGAGGGGGAGCTGTTTTTT.

The chain joins TRBV12-5 to TRBJ1-1; weak D call: TRBD1 (5 bases). In germline, CDR1 is LGHNT, CDR2 FRNRAP. V was clipped by 6 bases and J by 1 base, with 15 bases between them. The CDR3 has 15 residues. The CDR3 DNA follows: TGTGCTAGTGGCGGCCAGGGACTTCCGAACACTGAAGCTTTCTTT. Its protein is CASGGQGLPNTEAFF. Together with reference TRBV12-5 and TRBJ1-1, the CDR3 gives the full variable domain: DARVTQTPRHKVTEMGQEVTMRCQPILGHNTVFWYRQTMMQGLELLAYFRNRAPLDDSGMPKDRFSAEMPDATLATLKIQPSEPRDSAVYFCASGGQGLPNTEAFFGQGTRLTVV.

In DNA form, the CDR3 reads TGCAGCGTTGAGTACACCCCCAATCAGCCCCAGCATTTT. Translating gives CSVEYTPNQPQHF. The chain links TRBV29-1 to TRBJ1-5; D is unclear. Germline loops: CDR1 SQVTM, CDR2 ANQGSEA. The CDR3 totals 13 residues. The germline V and J ends were trimmed by 3 bases and 3 bases, with 9 bases remaining between them.

In this sample, this clone turned up once. The CDR3 reads CASSRRGEGNSPLHF. The CDR3 DNA follows: TGTGCCAGCAGCCGCCGGGGAGAGGGTAATTCACCCCTCCACTTT. The chain recombines TRBV3-1 (or the pseudogene TRBV3-2) with TRBJ1-6, with D unresolved. Germline V gene sequence: CDR1 LGHDT, CDR2 YNNKEL (reference sequence). The CDR3 loop spans 15 amino acids. Trimming cost V 4 bases and J 6 bases, with 13 bases left between them.

The chain is built from TRBV24-1 and TRBJ2-2, with 10 bases identical to TRBD2. CDR3 length equals 16 residues. J gave up 6 bases and V 2 bases, and 5 bases lay outside the gene matches. Germline CDR1 reads KGHDR; CDR2 reads SFDVKD. CDR3 bases: TGTGCCACCAGTGATTCCTCAGCGGGAGGGGCCGGGGAGCTGTTTTTT. Encoded protein: CATSDSSAGGAGELFF.

The chain has TRBV4-1 and TRBJ1-1; D unresolved. CDR1 and CDR2 (germline): MGHRA, YSYEKL. This CDR3 has 15 residues. The V and J ends lost 1 base and 4 bases respectively, with 13 bases between them. The CDR3 bases are TGCGCCAGCAGCCAAGGTAGGCCAGGCCCCACTGAAGCTTTCTTT. Translated: CASSQGRPGPTEAFF.

The chain employs TRBV29-1 and TRBJ2-6; D gene ambiguous. V lost 4 bases to trimming and J lost 0 bases, with 13 bases between them. This CDR3 is built from 16 residues. Per germline, CDR1 SQVTM and CDR2 ANQGSEA. The DNA of the CDR3 is TGCAGCGTTGGGAATTCGACCCGCTCTGGGGCCAACGTCCTGACTTTC. It encodes CSVGNSTRSGANVLTF.

This clone qualifies as medium-sized. DNA for the CDR3: TGTGCCAGCAGTTACTCCCGGGACAGCTCCTACGAGCAGTACTTC. It yields the protein CASSYSRDSSYEQYF. V usage is TRBV6-5 and J usage is TRBJ2-7, with 7 bases matching TRBD1. J gave up 0 bases and V 0 bases, and 2 bases lay outside the gene matches. Germline CDR1 is MNHEY and CDR2 is SVGAGI. This CDR3 is built from 15 residues.